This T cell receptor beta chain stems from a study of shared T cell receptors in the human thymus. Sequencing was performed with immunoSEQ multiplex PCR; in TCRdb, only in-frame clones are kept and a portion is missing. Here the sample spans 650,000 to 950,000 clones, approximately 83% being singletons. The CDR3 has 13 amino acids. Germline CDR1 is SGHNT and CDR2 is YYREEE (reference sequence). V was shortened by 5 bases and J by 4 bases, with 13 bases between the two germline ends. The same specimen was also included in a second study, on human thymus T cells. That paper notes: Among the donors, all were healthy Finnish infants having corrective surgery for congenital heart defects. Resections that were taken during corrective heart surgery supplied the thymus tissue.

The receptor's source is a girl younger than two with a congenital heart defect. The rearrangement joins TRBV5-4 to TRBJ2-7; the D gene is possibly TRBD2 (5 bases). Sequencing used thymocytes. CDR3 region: CASSARGSYEQYF. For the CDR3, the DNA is TGTGCCAGCAGTGCTCGGGGAAGTTACGAGCAGTACTTC.